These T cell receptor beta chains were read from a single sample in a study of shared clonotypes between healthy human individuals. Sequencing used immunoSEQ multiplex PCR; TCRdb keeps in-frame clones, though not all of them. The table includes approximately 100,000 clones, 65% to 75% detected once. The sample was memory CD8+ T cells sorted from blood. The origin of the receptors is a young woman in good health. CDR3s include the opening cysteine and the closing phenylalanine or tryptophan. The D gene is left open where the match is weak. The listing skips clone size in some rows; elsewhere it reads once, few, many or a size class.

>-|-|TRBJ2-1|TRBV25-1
CASSGKSSYNEQFF
TGTGCCAGCAGCGGGAAGAGCTCCTACAATGAGCAGTTCTTC
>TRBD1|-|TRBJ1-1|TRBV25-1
CASSVGQGAEAFF
TGTGCCAGCAGTGTCGGACAGGGGGCTGAAGCTTTCTTT
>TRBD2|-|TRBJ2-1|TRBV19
CASSTGLAGAPDYNEQFF
TGTGCCAGTAGTACTGGACTAGCGGGAGCCCCCGACTACAATGAGCAGTTCTTC
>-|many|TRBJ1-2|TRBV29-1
CSVTSWDGYTF
TGCAGCGTAACGTCTTGGGATGGCTACACCTTC
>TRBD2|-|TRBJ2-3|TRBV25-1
CASSEPAGVGNEDTQYF
TGTGCCAGCAGTGAACCAGCGGGGGTCGGGAATGAAGATACGCAGTATTTT
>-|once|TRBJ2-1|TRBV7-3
CASSSIASSYNEQFF
TGTGCCAGCAGCAGCATAGCGAGCTCCTACAATGAGCAGTTCTTC
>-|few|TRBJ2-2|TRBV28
CASSLFRRGSAGELFF
TGTGCCAGCAGTTTATTTCGGAGGGGGTCAGCTGGGGAGCTGTTTTTT
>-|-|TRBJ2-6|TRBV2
CASSTGISGANVLTF
TGTGCCAGCAGTACAGGGATTTCTGGGGCCAACGTCCTGACTTTC
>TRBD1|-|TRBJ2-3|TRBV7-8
CASRKEGQRRTDTQYF
TGTGCCAGCAGGAAAGAGGGACAGAGACGCACAGATACGCAGTATTTT
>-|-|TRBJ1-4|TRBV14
CASRRGRDKLFF
TGTGCCAGTCGACGGGGTCGCGACAAACTGTTTTTT
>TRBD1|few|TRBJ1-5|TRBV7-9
CASSPQGAGNQPQHF
TGTGCCAGCAGCCCCCAGGGGGCTGGCAATCAGCCCCAGCATTTT
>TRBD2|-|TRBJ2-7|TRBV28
CASSPRIAGAYEQYF
TGTGCCAGCAGTCCTCGAATAGCGGGAGCCTACGAGCAGTACTTC
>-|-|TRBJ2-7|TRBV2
CANVDNEAYEQYF
TGTGCCAACGTGGACAACGAAGCCTACGAGCAGTACTTC
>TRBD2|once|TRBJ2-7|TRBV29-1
CSVEFLAGDEQYF
TGCAGCGTTGAATTCCTAGCGGGAGACGAGCAGTACTTC
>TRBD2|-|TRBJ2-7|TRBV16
CASSQSSLAGDYEQYF
TGTGCCAGCAGCCAATCCTCTCTAGCGGGAGACTACGAGCAGTACTTC
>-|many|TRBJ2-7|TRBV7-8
CASSPYQGPSYEQYF
TGTGCCAGCAGCCCATACCAGGGTCCCAGCTACGAGCAGTACTTC
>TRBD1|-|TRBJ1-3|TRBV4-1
CASSHRDRVSGNTIYF
TGCGCCAGCAGCCACCGAGACAGGGTCTCTGGAAACACCATATATTTT
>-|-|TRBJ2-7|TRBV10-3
CAIAPRDNYEQYF
TGTGCCATCGCACCCCGGGATAACTACGAGCAGTACTTC